These 7 T cell receptor beta chains originate from one sample sequenced in a study of regulatory T cells in long-lasting Graves disease. Stated time point: newly diagnosed GD, antithyroid drugs for less than 3 months. Generation of the TCR library employed RNA extracted from PBMCs. Arm-PCR with iRepertoire HTBI primers amplified the CDR3 regions for these TCR beta libraries. TCRdb ran MiXCR on the multiplex PCR reads and lists one entry per CDR3 protein. Of hundreds of thousands of distinct CDR3 sequences listed, roughly 15% were seen once; the top ten hold around 13%. These same data were also listed under a study on T cells in Graves' hyperthyroidism and ophthalmopathy.

The sequences come from peripheral blood mononuclear cells (PBMCs), collected at new diagnosis, from a patient treated with antithyroid drugs. These receptors all come from a man between 18 and 35 years old with Graves disease.

For this clonotype: A read error may produce the germline difference seen at one junction end. The chain recombines TRBV6-2 or TRBV6-3 with TRBJ2-3, with 10 bases lining up with TRBD2. Germline V gene data show CDR1 as MNHEY and CDR2 as SVGEGT. The CDR3 is 15 residues long. The DNA of the CDR3 is TGTGCCAGCAAAATCCTAGCGGGAGCCGCAGATGCGCAGTATTTT. Translating it yields CASKILAGAADAQYF.

This clonotype was seen only a few times. The chain carries TRBV11-2 and TRBJ2-7; no clear D. The germline gives CDR1 SGHAT, CDR2 FQNNGV. Trimming took off 0 bases at V and 7 bases at J, with 10 bases between the two ends. CDR3 length equals 13 residues. As DNA, the CDR3 is TGTGCCAGCAGCTTAGAAGGGTTCGGAGAGCAGTACTTC. It codes for CASSLEGFGEQYF. Looking up the rest from reference TRBV11-2 and TRBJ2-7 gives the full variable domain: EAGVAQSPRYKIIEKRQSVAFWCNPISGHATLYWYQQILGQGPKLLIQFQNNGVVDDSQLPKDRFSAERLKGVDSTLKIQPAKLEDSAVYLCASSLEGFGEQYFGPGTRLTVT.

This clonotype has only one observation. This chain uses TRBV5-6 with TRBJ1-1; the D gene is possibly TRBD1 (6 bases). Trimming cost V 5 bases and J 1 base, with 15 bases left between them. The CDR3 sequence is 15 residues long. Germline V gene sequence: CDR1 SGHDT, CDR2 YYEEEE. The CDR3 region has the DNA TGTGCCAGCAGAACCCGGGGGGGCAGGAACACTGAAGCTTTCTTT. Translating it yields CASRTRGGRNTEAFF.

This clonotype was counted a few times. The chain couples TRBV28 to TRBJ1-1, with a weak D call TRBD1 (6 bases). CDR3 size: 16 residues. V gave up 2 bases and J gave up 1 base, with 14 bases separating them. The germline gives CDR1 MDHEN, CDR2 SYDVKM. The CDR3 reads CASSLEGGAQNTEAFF. The CDR3 DNA sequence: TGTGCCAGCAGTTTAGAGGGGGGGGCCCAGAACACTGAAGCTTTCTTT.

The chain combines TRBV6-1 with TRBJ2-1, with 9 bases aligning to TRBD2. J gave up 9 bases and V 6 bases, and 9 bases lay outside the gene matches. The germline CDR1 and CDR2 sequences are MNHNS and SASEGT. The CDR3 has 14 amino acids. Here the CDR3 reads CASRVEGLAGEQFF. The CDR3 region has the DNA TGTGCCAGCAGAGTGGAGGGACTAGCAGGTGAGCAGTTCTTC.

In its sample, this clonotype was seen a few times. This chain uses TRBV7-9 with TRBJ1-2; the D is unclear. V dropped 1 base and J dropped 6 bases, with 6 bases sitting between them. From germline, CDR1 is SEHNR and CDR2 FQNEAQ (reference sequence). This CDR3 is 12 amino acids long. The CDR3 here is CASSLDSNGYTF. The CDR3 DNA is TGTGCCAGCAGCTTAGACTCGAATGGCTACACCTTC.

This clonotype was found many times. This chain joins TRBV13 and TRBJ2-3; unclear D gene. CDR1 is PRHDT, CDR2 FYEKMQ, per germline (reference sequence). V lost 6 bases, J lost 6 bases, and 10 bases lay in between. The CDR3 length is 12 residues. The CDR3 nucleotides are TGTGCCAGCAGTCTCCCCCACGATACGCAGTATTTT. Its protein product is CASSLPHDTQYF.